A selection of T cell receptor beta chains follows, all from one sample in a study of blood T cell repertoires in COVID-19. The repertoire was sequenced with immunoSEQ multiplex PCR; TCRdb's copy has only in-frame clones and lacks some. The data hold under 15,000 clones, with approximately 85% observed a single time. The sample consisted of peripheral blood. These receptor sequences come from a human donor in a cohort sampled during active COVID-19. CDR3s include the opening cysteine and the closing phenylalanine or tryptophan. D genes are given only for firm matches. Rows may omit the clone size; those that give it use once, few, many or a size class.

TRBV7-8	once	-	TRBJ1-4	TGTGCCAGCAGCTCTCAGGGTGGTGGGGAAAAACTGTTTTTT	CASSSQGGGEKLFF
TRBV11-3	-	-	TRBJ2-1	TGTGCCAGCAGCCTCTCCGTCCTTAATGAGCAGTTCTTC	CASSLSVLNEQFF
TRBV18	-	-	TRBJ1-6	TGTGCCAGCTCACCGACAGAGACGAATTCACCCCTCCACTTT	CASSPTETNSPLHF
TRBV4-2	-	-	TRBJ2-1	TGTGCCAGCAGCCAAGAAAAGAATCGGGTCTACAATGAGCAGTTCTTC	CASSQEKNRVYNEQFF
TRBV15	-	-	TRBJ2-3	TGTGCCACCAGCAGAGGTGGGACTCAGGCAGATACGCAGTATTTT	CATSRGGTQADTQYF
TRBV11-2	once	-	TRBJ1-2	TGTGCCAGCACAAGGGACAATAACTATGGCTACACCTTC	CASTRDNNYGYTF
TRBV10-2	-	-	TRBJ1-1	TGCGCCAGCAGGGGGGGGGCCGCTGAAGCTTTCTTT	CASRGGAAEAFF
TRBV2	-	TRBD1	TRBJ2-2	TGTGCCGGGACAGGGTGGAGCACCGGGGAGCTGTTTTTT	CAGTGWSTGELFF
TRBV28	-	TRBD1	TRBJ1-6	TGTGCCAGCAGTCCTTACGACATACAGGGGCTTGGCTCACCCCTCCACTTT	CASSPYDIQGLGSPLHF
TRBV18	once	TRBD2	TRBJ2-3	TGTGCCAGCTCACCACCATTAGCGGGAGGCACAGATACGCAGTATTTT	CASSPPLAGGTDTQYF
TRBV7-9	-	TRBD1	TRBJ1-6	TGTGCCAGCAGCTCCCGGGACAGCGCACCCCTCCACTTT	CASSSRDSAPLHF
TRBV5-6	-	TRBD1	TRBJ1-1	TGTGCCAGCAGCATAAGGGACAGGGGCATGAACACTGAAGCTTTCTTT	CASSIRDRGMNTEAFF
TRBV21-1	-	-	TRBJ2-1	TGTGCCAGCCGTCCTTTTTCGGATGGTCCCGGGTCCTCGGAGGAGTCCTACAATGAGCAGTTCTTC	CASRPFSDGPGSSEESYNEQFF
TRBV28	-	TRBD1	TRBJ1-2	TGTGCCAGCAGTCTCCCCGGGACCCAGGGGGGAGGCTACACCTTC	CASSLPGTQGGGYTF
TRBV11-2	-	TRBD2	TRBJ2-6	TGTGCCAGCAGCCCTATGGGGGGGGTATTCTCTGGGGCCAACGTCCTGACTTTC	CASSPMGGVFSGANVLTF
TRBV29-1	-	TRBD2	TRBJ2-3	TGCAGCGTTGGTTGGATTAGCGGGATAAATACGCAGTATTTT	CSVGWISGINTQYF
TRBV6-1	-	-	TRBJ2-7	TGTGCCAGCAGTAAAGGATTGGGGGGGCTCCGCAGGGGAAACGAGCAGTACTTC	CASSKGLGGLRRGNEQYF
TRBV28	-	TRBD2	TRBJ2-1	TGTGCCAGCTTTACTAGCGGGAGCTTTAATGAGCAGTTCTTC	CASFTSGSFNEQFF
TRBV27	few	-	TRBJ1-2	TGTGCCAGCAGTTCACACAACAGCAACATCTATGGCTACACCTTC	CASSSHNSNIYGYTF
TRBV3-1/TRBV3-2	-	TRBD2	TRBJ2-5	TGTGCCAGCAGCCAAGCACTAGCGGGGGGCCAAGAGACCCAGTACTTC	CASSQALAGGQETQYF
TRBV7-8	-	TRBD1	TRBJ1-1	TGTGCCAGCAGCTTAGCGCGGACAGGGGGTGGCACTGAAGCTTTCTTT	CASSLARTGGGTEAFF
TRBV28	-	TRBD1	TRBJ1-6	TGTGCCAGCAGGCCCAGGGGGCATGGTTCACCCCTCCACTTT	CASRPRGHGSPLHF
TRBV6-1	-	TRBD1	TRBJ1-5	TGTGCCAGCAGTGAGGCAGGGGGCTATCAGCCCCAGCATTTT	CASSEAGGYQPQHF
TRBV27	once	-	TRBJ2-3	TGTGCCAGCGGTCGGGTCGCGGCCCCGCGGGATACGCAGTATTTT	CASGRVAAPRDTQYF
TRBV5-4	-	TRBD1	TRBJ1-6	TGTGCCAGCAGTTTCGGACAGGGGGTCAACACCTATAATTCACCCCTCCACTTT	CASSFGQGVNTYNSPLHF
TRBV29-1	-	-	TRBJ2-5	TGCAGCTTCATGACAGCCCAAGAGACCCAGTACTTC	CSFMTAQETQYF
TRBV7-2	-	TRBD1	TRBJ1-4	TGTGCCAGCAGGCCGACAGGGGGCGGGGAAAAACTGTTTTTT	CASRPTGGGEKLFF
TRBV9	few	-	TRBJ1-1	TGTGCCAGCAGCGCTGGCAGTCGCACGGGCACTGAAGCTTTCTTT	CASSAGSRTGTEAFF
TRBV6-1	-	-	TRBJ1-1	TGTGCCAGCAGTGAATTCGGGGGACCCACTGAAGCTTTCTTT	CASSEFGGPTEAFF